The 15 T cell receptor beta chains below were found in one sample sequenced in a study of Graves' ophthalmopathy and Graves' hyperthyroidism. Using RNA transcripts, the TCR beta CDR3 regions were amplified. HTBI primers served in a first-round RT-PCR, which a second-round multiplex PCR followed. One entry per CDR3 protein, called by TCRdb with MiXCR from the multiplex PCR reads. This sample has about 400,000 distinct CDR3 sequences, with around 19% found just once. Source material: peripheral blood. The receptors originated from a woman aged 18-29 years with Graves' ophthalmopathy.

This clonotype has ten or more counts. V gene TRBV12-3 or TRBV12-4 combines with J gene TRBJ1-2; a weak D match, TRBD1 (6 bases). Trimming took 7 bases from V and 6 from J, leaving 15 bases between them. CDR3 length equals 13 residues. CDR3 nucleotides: TGTGCCAGCACTCCCCAACAGGGCCATGGCTACACCTTC. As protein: CASTPQQGHGYTF.

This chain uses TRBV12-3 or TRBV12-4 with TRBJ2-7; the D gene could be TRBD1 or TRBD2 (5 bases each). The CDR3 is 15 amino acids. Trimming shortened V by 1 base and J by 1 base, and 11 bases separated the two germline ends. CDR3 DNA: TGTGCCAGCAGTTTAGTGGGACCGGGGTCCTACGAGCAGTACTTC. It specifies CASSLVGPGSYEQYF.

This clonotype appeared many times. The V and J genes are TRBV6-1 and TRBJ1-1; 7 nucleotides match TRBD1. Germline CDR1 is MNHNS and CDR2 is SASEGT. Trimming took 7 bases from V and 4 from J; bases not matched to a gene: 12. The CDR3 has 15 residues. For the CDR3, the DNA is TGTGCCAGCAAAAAACAAGGACAGGTGGGCACTGAAGCTTTCTTT. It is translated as CASKKQGQVGTEAFF.

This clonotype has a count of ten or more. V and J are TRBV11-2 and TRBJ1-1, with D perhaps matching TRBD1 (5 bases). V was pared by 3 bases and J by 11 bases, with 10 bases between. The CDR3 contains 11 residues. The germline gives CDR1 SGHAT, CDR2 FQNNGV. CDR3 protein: CASSLWGGAFF. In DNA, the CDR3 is TGTGCCAGCAGCTTGTGGGGGGGGGCTTTCTTT.

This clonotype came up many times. CDR3 DNA: TGTGCCTTGACGGGGGATCCCGGAAACACCATATATTTT. It yields the protein CALTGDPGNTIYF. V and J are TRBV30 and TRBJ1-3; possible D gene TRBD1, 5 bases. V shed 7 bases and J shed 4 bases, with 14 bases lying between them. The CDR3 runs 13 residues. Germline V gene lookup returns CDR1 GTSNPN and CDR2 SVGIG (reference sequence).

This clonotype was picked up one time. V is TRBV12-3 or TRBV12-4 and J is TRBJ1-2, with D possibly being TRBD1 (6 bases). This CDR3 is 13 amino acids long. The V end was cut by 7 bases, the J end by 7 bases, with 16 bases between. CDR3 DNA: TGTGCCAGCACCATGGGGGGGGCGGGTGGCTACACCTTC. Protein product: CASTMGGAGGYTF.

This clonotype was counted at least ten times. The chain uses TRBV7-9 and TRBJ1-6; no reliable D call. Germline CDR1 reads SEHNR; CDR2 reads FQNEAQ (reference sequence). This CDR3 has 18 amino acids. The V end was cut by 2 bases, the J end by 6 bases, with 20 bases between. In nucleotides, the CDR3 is TGTGCCAGCAGCTTAATTCAAGGGCCCCCATACCCTAATTCACCCCTCCACTTT. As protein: CASSLIQGPPYPNSPLHF. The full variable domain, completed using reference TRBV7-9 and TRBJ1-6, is DTGVSQNPRHKITKRGQNVTFRCDPISEHNRLYWYRQTLGQGPEFLTYFQNEAQLEKSRLLSDRFSAERPKGSFSTLEIQRTEQGDSAMYLCASSLIQGPPYPNSPLHFGNGTRLTVT.

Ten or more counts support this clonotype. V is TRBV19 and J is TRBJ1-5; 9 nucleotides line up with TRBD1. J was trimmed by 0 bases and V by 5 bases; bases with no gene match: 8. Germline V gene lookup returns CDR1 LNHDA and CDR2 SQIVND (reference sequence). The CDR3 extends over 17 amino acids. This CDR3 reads CASSLTTGGYSNQPQHF. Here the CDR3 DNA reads TGTGCCAGTAGTCTGACTACAGGGGGCTATAGCAATCAGCCCCAGCATTTT.

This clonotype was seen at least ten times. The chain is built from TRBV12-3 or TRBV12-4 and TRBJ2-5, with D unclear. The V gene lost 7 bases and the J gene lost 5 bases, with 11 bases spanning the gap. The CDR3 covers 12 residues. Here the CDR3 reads CASKTAEETQYF. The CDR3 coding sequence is TGTGCCAGCAAAACCGCGGAGGAGACCCAGTACTTC.

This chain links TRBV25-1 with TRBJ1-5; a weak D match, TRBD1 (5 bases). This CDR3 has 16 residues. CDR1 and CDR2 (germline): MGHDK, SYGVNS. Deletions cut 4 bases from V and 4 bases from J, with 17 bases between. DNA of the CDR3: TGTGCCAGCAGTGGACGGGACGAGGCCTTAAATCAGCCCCAGCATTTT. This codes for CASSGRDEALNQPQHF. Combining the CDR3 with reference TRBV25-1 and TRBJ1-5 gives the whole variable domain EADIYQTPRYLVIGTGKKITLECSQTMGHDKMYWYQQDPGMELHLIHYSYGVNSTEKGDLSSESTVSRIRTEHFPLTLESARPSHTSQYLCASSGRDEALNQPQHFGDGTRLSIL.

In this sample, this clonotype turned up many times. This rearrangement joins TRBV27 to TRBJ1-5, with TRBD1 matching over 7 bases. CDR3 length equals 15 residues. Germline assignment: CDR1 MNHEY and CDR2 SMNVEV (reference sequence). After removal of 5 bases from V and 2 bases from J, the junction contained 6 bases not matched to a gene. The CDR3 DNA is TGTGCCAGCAGTACGACAGGGTGGGGCAATCAGCCCCAGCATTTT. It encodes CASSTTGWGNQPQHF.

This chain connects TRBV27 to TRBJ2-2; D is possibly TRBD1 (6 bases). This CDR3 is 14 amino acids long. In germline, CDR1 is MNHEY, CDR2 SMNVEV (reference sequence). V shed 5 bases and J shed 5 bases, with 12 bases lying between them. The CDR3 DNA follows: TGTGCCAGCAGTCGGGACATCTCAACCGGGGAGCTGTTTTTT. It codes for CASSRDISTGELFF.

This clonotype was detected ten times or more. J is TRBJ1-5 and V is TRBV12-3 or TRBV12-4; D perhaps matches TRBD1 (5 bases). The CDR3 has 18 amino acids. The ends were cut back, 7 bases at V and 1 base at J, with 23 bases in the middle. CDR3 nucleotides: TGTGCCAGCACCTTGCGAGGGACGGGAGGAATGAGCAATCAGCCCCAGCATTTT. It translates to CASTLRGTGGMSNQPQHF.

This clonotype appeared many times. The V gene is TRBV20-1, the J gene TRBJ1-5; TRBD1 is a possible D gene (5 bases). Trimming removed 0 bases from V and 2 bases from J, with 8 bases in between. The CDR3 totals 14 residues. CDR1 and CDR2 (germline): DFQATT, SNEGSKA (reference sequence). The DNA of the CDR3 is TGCAGTGCTAGAGAGGGGCGCGGCAATCAGCCCCAGCATTTT. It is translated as CSAREGRGNQPQHF.

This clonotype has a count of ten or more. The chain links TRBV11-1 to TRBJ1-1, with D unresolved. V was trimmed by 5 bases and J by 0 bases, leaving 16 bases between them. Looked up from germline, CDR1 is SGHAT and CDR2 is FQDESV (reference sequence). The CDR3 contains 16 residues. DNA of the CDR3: TGTGCCAGCAGCCCCCGGCGGGTAATCTTGAACACTGAAGCTTTCTTT. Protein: CASSPRRVILNTEAFF.